One and the same sample provided the 30 T cell receptor beta chains below, sequenced in a study of spatial heterogeneity in lung cancer. Noted time point: sample taken at primary tumor resection. Without sorting, whole RNA was sequenced from tumor, nontumor lung or frozen PBMC. TCRdb re-analysed the 5' RACE reads in MiXCR, keeping a single row per CDR3 protein. The table includes approximately 11,000 distinct CDR3 sequences, less than 5% detected once. The sample in question was normal lung tissue next to the tumor, obtained at surgery. Receptors were obtained from a male donor with early-stage non-small cell lung cancer.

This clonotype is medium-sized in the sample. The chain recombines TRBV27 with TRBJ1-1; D is ambiguous. The germline V gene encodes CDR1 MNHEY and CDR2 SMNVEV (reference sequence). V lost 5 bases to trimming and J lost 1 base, with 8 bases between them. The CDR3 consists of 13 residues. CDR3 loop: CASSPYKNTEAFF. As DNA, the CDR3 is TGTGCCAGCAGTCCCTACAAGAACACTGAAGCTTTCTTT.

This clonotype showed up many times. The rearrangement joins TRBV9 to TRBJ2-5; the match to TRBD1 covers 7 bases. The CDR3 is made up of 19 amino acids. CDR1 and CDR2 from the germline V gene are SGDLS and YYNGEE. V lost 4 bases and J lost 1; bases outside the gene matches: 19. CDR3 loop: CASSHSIRGQAIFQETQYF. The CDR3, as DNA: TGTGCCAGCAGCCACTCAATCCGTGGACAGGCGATATTCCAAGAGACCCAGTACTTC.

This clonotype was detected many times. V and J are TRBV20-1 and TRBJ2-2, with TRBD2 matching 16 bases. Trimming took 7 bases from V and 3 from J; bases not matched to a gene: 11. The CDR3 extends over 18 amino acids. Germline assignment: CDR1 DFQATT and CDR2 SNEGSKA (reference sequence). CDR3 sequence reads: CSVKNGGLAGGDTGELFF. CDR3 sequence (DNA): TGCAGTGTCAAAAACGGGGGACTAGCGGGAGGGGACACCGGGGAGCTGTTTTTT.

This clonotype came up a few times. The J gene is TRBJ2-5, the V gene TRBV12-3 or TRBV12-4; D unclear. V lost 5 bases and J lost 7, with 8 bases in between. The CDR3 consists of 11 residues. CDR3 sequence reads: CASSLAWTQYF. As DNA, the CDR3 is TGTGCCAGCAGTCTGGCATGGACCCAGTACTTC.

This clonotype was recorded at least ten times. The chain uses TRBV28 and TRBJ2-3, with D possibly TRBD1 on 5 matching bases. The CDR3 contains 15 residues. Trimming removed 3 bases at V and 0 bases at J, with 10 bases between. Germline V gene data show CDR1 as MDHEN and CDR2 as SYDVKM. This chain's CDR3 is CASSLDKLSTDTQYF. DNA of the CDR3: TGTGCCAGCAGTTTGGACAAGCTTAGCACAGATACGCAGTATTTT. Based on the CDR3 plus reference TRBV28 and TRBJ2-3, the full variable domain is DVKVTQSSRYLVKRTGEKVFLECVQDMDHENMFWYRQDPGLGLRLIYFSYDVKMKEKGDIPEGYSVSREKKERFSLILESASTNQTSMYLCASSLDKLSTDTQYFGPGTRLTVL.

The chain uses TRBV11-2 and TRBJ2-2; D may correspond to TRBD1 or TRBD2 (5 bases each). V was cut by 6 bases and J by 0 bases, with 11 bases left in between. The CDR3 is made up of 15 amino acids. Germline-derived CDR1 and CDR2 are SGHAT and FQNNGV. As DNA, the CDR3 is TGTGCCAGCAGTGGACAACTAGCGAACACCGGGGAGCTGTTTTTT. Protein: CASSGQLANTGELFF. Combining the CDR3 with reference TRBV11-2 and TRBJ2-2 gives the whole variable domain EAGVAQSPRYKIIEKRQSVAFWCNPISGHATLYWYQQILGQGPKLLIQFQNNGVVDDSQLPKDRFSAERLKGVDSTLKIQPAKLEDSAVYLCASSGQLANTGELFFGEGSRLTVL.

The table lists this clonotype with a few counts. J is TRBJ2-5 and V is TRBV28; D gene unclear. From germline, CDR1 is MDHEN and CDR2 SYDVKM. This CDR3 has 13 amino acids. V lost 6 bases, J lost 5 bases, and 13 bases lay in between. CDR3: CASSRAAIETQYF. The DNA for the CDR3 is TGTGCCAGCAGCCGGGCTGCTATTGAGACCCAGTACTTC.

This clonotype was detected a few times. The chain couples TRBV28 to TRBJ2-2; D is perhaps TRBD2 (5 bases). CDR3 length: 15 residues. Germline V CDR1 and CDR2: MDHEN, SYDVKM. V was clipped by 10 bases and J by 4 bases, with 19 bases between them. This CDR3 is CATQTNRWGTGELFF. CDR3 DNA sequence: TGTGCCACCCAGACTAATAGGTGGGGCACCGGGGAGCTGTTTTTT. The variable domain in full, with the rest retrieved from reference TRBV28 and TRBJ2-2, is DVKVTQSSRYLVKRTGEKVFLECVQDMDHENMFWYRQDPGLGLRLIYFSYDVKMKEKGDIPEGYSVSREKKERFSLILESASTNQTSMYLCATQTNRWGTGELFFGEGSRLTVL.

This clonotype rates as medium-sized. The rearrangement joins TRBV28 to TRBJ2-3; D ambiguous. V lost 3 bases, J lost 1 base, and 8 bases lay in between. The germline V gene encodes CDR1 MDHEN and CDR2 SYDVKM. This CDR3 spans 14 amino acids. This chain's CDR3 is CASSFLAGTDTQYF. The CDR3 DNA reads TGTGCCAGCAGTTTTTTGGCGGGCACAGATACGCAGTATTTT.

This clonotype was observed at least ten times. The J gene is TRBJ1-2, the V gene TRBV24-1, with D tentatively TRBD1 (6 bases). Germline lookup yields CDR1 KGHDR and CDR2 SFDVKD. V was trimmed by 4 bases and J by 6 bases, leaving 11 bases between them. This CDR3 has 13 residues. CDR3 residues: CATSEHTGNGYTF. CDR3 DNA: TGTGCCACCAGTGAGCATACAGGGAATGGCTACACCTTC.

This clonotype was seen at least ten times. J is TRBJ2-7 and V is TRBV20-1, with D unresolved. V dropped 5 bases and J dropped 0 bases, with 14 bases sitting between them. CDR3 length equals 14 residues. Germline V gene data show CDR1 as DFQATT and CDR2 as SNEGSKA (reference sequence). CDR3 bases: TGCAGTGCTGAAAAAACAGAGAGCTCCTACGAGCAGTACTTC. Translation gives CSAEKTESSYEQYF.

V is TRBV29-1 and J is TRBJ1-1, with D possibly matching TRBD1 (5 bases). The CDR3 contains 12 residues. Trimming took off 7 bases at V and 1 base at J, with 10 bases between the two ends. Germline CDR1 is SQVTM and CDR2 is ANQGSEA. DNA of the CDR3: TGCAGCGCCGGACACCGGAACACTGAAGCTTTCTTT. It encodes CSAGHRNTEAFF.

This clonotype has at least ten counts. The V call is TRBV9, the J call TRBJ2-3; 7 nucleotides match TRBD1. The CDR3 runs 13 residues. V lost 10 bases to trimming and J lost 3 bases; unmatched junction nucleotides: 8. CDR1 SGDLS and CDR2 YYNGEE come from the germline V gene. Written as DNA, the CDR3 is TGTGCCGGATCGACAGGGCTAACAGATACGCAGTATTTT. As protein: CAGSTGLTDTQYF.

This clonotype showed up many times. CDR3 loop: CASSSGLFQPQHF. CDR3 bases: TGTGCCAGCAGTTCAGGATTGTTTCAGCCCCAGCATTTT. The chain joins TRBV28 to TRBJ1-5; D gene unclear. The germline gives CDR1 MDHEN, CDR2 SYDVKM. V was trimmed by 4 bases and J by 6 bases, leaving 10 bases between them. The CDR3 is 13 residues long.

V usage is TRBV6-6 and J usage is TRBJ1-3; no reliable D call. Between the trimmed V and J ends, which lost 2 bases and 8 bases, there was a span of 4 bases. CDR1 MNHNY and CDR2 SVGAGI come from the germline V gene (reference sequence). The CDR3 is made up of 11 amino acids. The CDR3 reads CASSYGDTIYF. The CDR3 coding sequence is TGTGCCAGCAGTTACGGGGACACCATATATTTT.

This clonotype was recorded at least ten times. The chain couples TRBV7-8 to TRBJ2-7, with D possibly matching TRBD2 (5 bases). The ends were cut back, 4 bases at V and 2 bases at J, with 9 bases in the middle. The CDR3 sequence is 13 residues long. Germline lookup yields CDR1 SGHVS and CDR2 FQNEAQ. This CDR3 is CASSYRGPYEQYF. In DNA, the CDR3 is TGTGCCAGCAGCTATCGAGGGCCCTACGAGCAGTACTTC.

This clonotype is classed as medium-sized (0.01 to 0.1%). The V and J genes are TRBV18 and TRBJ1-4; weak D call: TRBD1 (5 bases). Germline CDR1 and CDR2: KGHSH and LQKENI. Trimming pared 6 bases from V and 4 bases from J, leaving 12 bases between. This CDR3 region has 14 residues. DNA of the CDR3: TGTGCCAGCTCCCGCGGGACGGGTAATGAAAAACTGTTTTTT. It yields the protein CASSRGTGNEKLFF.

This clonotype was detected ten times or more. The genes are TRBV20-1 and TRBJ2-5; no reliable D call. Trimming left V 0 bases short and J 7 bases short, with 18 bases between. The CDR3 is 15 amino acids. The germline CDR1 and CDR2 sequences are DFQATT and SNEGSKA (reference sequence). CDR3 residues: CSARDPAAAPGTQYF. For the CDR3, the DNA is TGCAGTGCTAGAGATCCCGCGGCGGCTCCGGGGACCCAGTACTTC.

This clonotype was counted ten times or more. The V gene is TRBV5-1, the J gene TRBJ2-3; D gene ambiguous. Germline values: CDR1 SGHRS, CDR2 YFSETQ. This CDR3 has 14 amino acids. The V end lost 0 bases, the J end lost 4 bases, and 9 bases lay between the germline ends. As DNA, the CDR3 is TGCGCCAGCAGCTTGGAATGGCCTCCAGATACGCAGTATTTT. Translating gives CASSLEWPPDTQYF.

By frequency in the sample, this clonotype is medium-sized (0.01 to 0.1%). The rearrangement links TRBV18 to TRBJ1-5; no clear D. The V end lost 5 bases, the J end lost 2 bases, and 7 bases lay between the germline ends. Germline V gene lookup returns CDR1 KGHSH and CDR2 LQKENI. The CDR3 has 13 amino acids. CDR3 sequence: CASSFRRNQPQHF. CDR3 coding DNA: TGTGCCAGCTCATTTAGGCGCAATCAGCCCCAGCATTTT. Based on the CDR3 plus reference TRBV18 and TRBJ1-5, the full variable domain is NAGVMQNPRHLVRRRGQEARLRCSPMKGHSHVYWYRQLPEEGLKFMVYLQKENIIDESGMPKERFSAEFPKEGPSILRIQQVVRGDSAAYFCASSFRRNQPQHFGDGTRLSIL.

The chain combines TRBV25-1 with TRBJ2-1; D gene unclear. The CDR3 loop spans 16 amino acids. Trimming left V 5 bases short and J 2 bases short, with 16 bases between. In germline, CDR1 is MGHDK, CDR2 SYGVNS. CDR3 residues: CASSPRDLHPYNEQFF. DNA of the CDR3: TGTGCCAGCAGTCCTCGCGACCTCCACCCCTACAATGAGCAGTTCTTC.

This clonotype was counted at least ten times. The chain has TRBV7-2 and TRBJ1-3; a weak D match, TRBD1 (5 bases). Germline V gives CDR1 SGHTA, CDR2 FQGNSA. CDR3 size: 16 residues. Between the trimmed V and J ends, which lost 4 bases and 0 bases, there was a span of 13 bases. The CDR3 coding sequence is TGTGCCAGCAGCTCCCAGACGGGGGGCTCTGGAAACACCATATATTTT. Protein sequence: CASSSQTGGSGNTIYF.

This clonotype is labeled as medium-sized. The gene calls are TRBV19 and TRBJ1-5, with 10 bases aligning to TRBD1. CDR1 is LNHDA and CDR2 is SQIVND in the germline V gene (reference sequence). Trimming removed 4 bases from V and 3 bases from J; junction bases left unmatched: 6. CDR3 length: 16 residues. CDR3 residues: CASSKRQGAINQPQHF. CDR3 nucleotide sequence: TGTGCCAGTAGTAAGCGACAGGGGGCGATCAATCAGCCCCAGCATTTT.

This clonotype was seen ten or more times. The chain joins TRBV4-2 to TRBJ1-2; 10 bases agree with TRBD1. Germline CDR1 LGHNA, CDR2 YNFKEQ. There are 15 residues in the CDR3. V gave up 6 bases and J gave up 7 bases; unmatched junction bases: 11. The CDR3 DNA reads as TGTGCCAGCAGACGCACCGGGACAGGGGTTTTTGGCTACACCTTC. It encodes CASRRTGTGVFGYTF.

This sequence joins TRBV6-2 or TRBV6-3 and TRBJ1-5; tentative D call: TRBD1 (6 bases). The CDR3 consists of 14 residues. The V gene lost 0 bases and the J gene lost 5 bases, with 8 bases spanning the gap. Germline CDR1 and CDR2: MNHEY and SVGEGT. The CDR3 coding sequence is TGTGCCAGCAGTTACTCCCGGACAGATCAGCCCCAGCATTTT. Translation: CASSYSRTDQPQHF.

There are many counts of this clonotype. The rearrangement joins TRBV10-3 to TRBJ2-7, with TRBD1 identical over 8 bases. With V trimmed by 5 bases and J by 6 bases, 6 bases remained unmatched. The germline CDR1 and CDR2 sequences are ENHRY and SYGVKD. The CDR3 totals 13 residues. CDR3 protein: CAISKTGDSEQYF. The CDR3 DNA sequence: TGTGCCATCAGTAAGACAGGGGACAGCGAGCAGTACTTC.

This clonotype rates as medium-sized. The chain joins TRBV20-1 to TRBJ2-3; D is ambiguous. CDR1 and CDR2 (germline): DFQATT, SNEGSKA (reference sequence). The CDR3 is made up of 12 amino acids. The V gene lost 5 bases and the J gene lost 3 bases, with 9 bases spanning the gap. This chain's CDR3 is CSAFTRTDTQYF. The CDR3 bases are TGCAGTGCTTTTACCCGGACAGATACGCAGTATTTT.

At least ten counts were recorded for this clonotype. This chain connects TRBV7-9 to TRBJ2-3; unclear D gene. Germline values: CDR1 SEHNR, CDR2 FQNEAQ (reference sequence). V lost 1 base and J 3 bases, leaving 2 bases between the germline ends. The CDR3 is made up of 12 amino acids. Here the CDR3 reads CASSLGTDTQYF. The CDR3 DNA follows: TGTGCCAGCAGCTTAGGAACAGATACGCAGTATTTT.

This clonotype was seen repeatedly, ten times or more. The V gene is TRBV29-1, the J gene TRBJ1-1; D gene unclear. V was shortened by 4 bases and J by 7 bases, with 7 bases between the two germline ends. CDR1 and CDR2 (germline): SQVTM, ANQGSEA. The CDR3 has 10 amino acids. As DNA, the CDR3 is TGCAGCGTTGTAACCGTTGAAGCTTTCTTT. Protein product: CSVVTVEAFF.

This clonotype occurred many times. The chain links TRBV4-3 to TRBJ1-6; possible D gene TRBD1, 5 bases. The length of the CDR3 is 16 residues. V shed 0 bases and J shed 10 bases, with 16 bases lying between them. The germline CDR1 and CDR2 sequences are LGHNA and YSLEER. The CDR3 DNA reads as TGCGCCAGCAGCCAAGATTCCCAGGGCCTAGGGTCACCCCTCCACTTT. This codes for CASSQDSQGLGSPLHF.